The 8 T cell receptor beta chains in this list originate from one sample, sequenced in a study of T cells after yellow fever vaccination. TCRdb fed the 5' RACE reads into MiXCR, producing one record per CDR3 protein. The table shows 46,000 or so distinct CDR3 sequences, with more than 6% occurring only once. Sequenced here: PBMCs, either bulk or a sorted T-cell subset (CD4+, CD8+, memory, or dextramer-sorted; not recorded which), sampled 45 days after the yellow fever booster vaccination. The source of these receptors is a man younger than 40 who received the YFV17D yellow fever vaccine.

This clonotype qualifies as medium-sized. This chain connects TRBV6-5 to TRBJ1-5, with D maybe TRBD1 (5 bases). The V gene's germline CDR1 is MNHEY and CDR2 SVGAGI. This CDR3 has 14 residues. V lost 6 bases and J lost 2, with 11 bases in between. The DNA of the CDR3 is TGTGCCAGCAGGTCGGGGACTGGCAATCAGCCCCAGCATTTT. This codes for CASRSGTGNQPQHF.

This clonotype was observed many times. This chain joins TRBV7-2 and TRBJ2-4; D perhaps matches TRBD1 (5 bases). Germline CDR1 and CDR2: SGHTA and FQGNSA. The CDR3 totals 13 residues. Trimming pared 5 bases from V and 10 bases from J, leaving 15 bases between. The CDR3 here is CASSESQGWIQYF. The CDR3 coding sequence is TGTGCCAGCAGCGAGAGCCAGGGATGGATTCAGTACTTC.

Only a few counts were recorded for this clonotype. The chain couples TRBV7-2 to TRBJ2-1; TRBD2 aligns across 9 bases. V was pared by 4 bases and J by 7 bases, with 14 bases of the junction left unmatched. Germline CDR1 is SGHTA and CDR2 is FQGNSA. The CDR3 runs to 17 residues. CDR3 bases: TGTGCCAGCAGCTCCACCGGTGGGCGGGAGGGTTGGAATGAGCAGTTCTTC. It encodes CASSSTGGREGWNEQFF.

This clonotype was counted only a few times. J is TRBJ2-2 and V is TRBV5-1; no definite D call. The V gene lost 1 base and the J gene lost 4 bases, with 5 bases spanning the gap. This CDR3 has 13 residues. Germline CDR1 reads SGHRS; CDR2 reads YFSETQ. The CDR3 loop reads CASSLYATGELFF. CDR3 coding DNA: TGCGCCAGCAGCTTGTATGCCACCGGGGAGCTGTTTTTT.

This clonotype occurred many times. The chain uses TRBV5-1 and TRBJ1-4; no reliable D call. This CDR3 is 15 amino acids long. With 0 bases removed from V and 8 bases from J, the gap between germline ends came to 14 bases. The germline gives CDR1 SGHRS, CDR2 YFSETQ. The CDR3 DNA reads TGCGCCAGCAGCTTGGGGACGGTTCGACGGGAAAAACTGTTTTTT. As protein: CASSLGTVRREKLFF.

V gene TRBV7-2 combines with J gene TRBJ2-7; D might be TRBD1 or TRBD2, each matching 6 bases. CDR3 size: 15 residues. V was clipped by 5 bases and J by 4 bases, with 18 bases between them. Germline-derived CDR1 and CDR2 are SGHTA and FQGNSA. CDR3 amino acids: CASSDPGRGGYEQYF. The CDR3 DNA reads TGTGCCAGCAGCGACCCGGGCAGGGGAGGTTACGAGCAGTACTTC.

Only a few counts were recorded for this clonotype. The genes are TRBV20-1 and TRBJ2-5; D not certain. This CDR3 is 12 amino acids long. Germline V gene data show CDR1 as DFQATT and CDR2 as SNEGSKA (reference sequence). Trimming stripped 4 bases from V and 3 bases from J, with 9 bases between. CDR3 nucleotide sequence: TGCAGTGCTATTCGAGTTAAAGAGACCCAGTACTTC. Amino acid sequence: CSAIRVKETQYF.

With respect to this clonotype: A much more abundant neighbour one base away suggests this may be a read error. This chain uses TRBV18 with TRBJ2-7; no definite D call. Germline CDR1 KGHSH, CDR2 LQKENI. There are 16 residues in the CDR3. V was clipped by 0 bases and J by 6 bases, with 18 bases between them. This chain's CDR3 is CASSPPTSSLKGEQYF. Written as DNA, the CDR3 is TGTGCCAGCTCACCACCTACGTCCAGCCTGAAGGGCGAGCAGTACTTC.